Below, 27 T cell receptor beta chains from the same sample are listed, as sequenced in a study of OX40 agonist ivuxolimab in advanced cancers. Here immunoSEQ multiplex PCR was the method, and the copy in TCRdb shows in-frame clones only, minus some. Of approximately 40,000 clones listed, approximately 90% were seen once; the top ten hold 23%. Source: CD4+ or CD8+ T cells sorted from blood, taken in a trial of the OX40 agonist ivuxolimab. These receptors were taken from an adult with an advanced solid tumor such as melanoma, head and neck, liver or kidney cancer.

The chain is built from TRBV28 and TRBJ1-2, with D tentatively TRBD1 (6 bases). Per germline, CDR1 MDHEN and CDR2 SYDVKM. The V end lost 6 bases, the J end lost 1 base, and 9 bases lay between the germline ends. The CDR3 is 13 amino acids. The CDR3, as DNA: TGTGCCAGCAGGATGGACAGTAACTATGGCTACACCTTC. It is translated as CASRMDSNYGYTF.

The V call is TRBV7-3, the J call TRBJ2-1; no reliable D call. V shed 5 bases and J shed 10 bases, with 15 bases lying between them. This CDR3 contains 13 residues. Germline CDR1 is SGHTA and CDR2 is FQGTGA. CDR3 sequence (DNA): TGTGCCAGCAGCACACAGCCTTGGGGAGAGCAGTTCTTC. It specifies CASSTQPWGEQFF.

The J gene is TRBJ2-1, the V gene TRBV6-1; D not resolved. CDR1 is MNHNS, CDR2 SASEGT, per germline. This CDR3 comprises 13 residues. Trimming took 6 bases from V and 8 from J, leaving 14 bases between them. CDR3 region: CASSPQDWDEQFF. CDR3 DNA: TGTGCCAGCAGCCCGCAGGATTGGGATGAGCAGTTCTTC.

The CDR3 region has the DNA TGTGCCAGCAGCGGCGGACTAGCGGGGGGCTACGAGCAGTACTTC. This translates into CASSGGLAGGYEQYF. The rearrangement uses TRBV9 and TRBJ2-7; 14 bases fit TRBD2. J gave up 3 bases and V 3 bases, and 2 bases lay outside the gene matches. There are 15 residues in the CDR3. The germline CDR1 and CDR2 sequences are SGDLS and YYNGEE. The full variable domain, completed using reference TRBV9 and TRBJ2-7, is DSGVTQTPKHLITATGQRVTLRCSPRSGDLSVYWYQQSLDQGLQFLIQYYNGEERAKGNILERFSAQQFPDLHSELNLSSLELGDSALYFCASSGGLAGGYEQYFGPGTRLTVT.

Worth noting for this clone: The junction does not match germline at one end; this may be a read error. The V gene is TRBV7-9, the J gene TRBJ2-7; D gene unclear. Germline CDR1 and CDR2: SEHNR and FQNEAQ (reference sequence). CDR3 length equals 12 residues. The CDR3 is CASSLYLGPSNF. In DNA, the CDR3 is TGTGCCAGCAGCTTATACCTCGGTCCTTCAAACTTC.

The rearrangement links TRBV5-8 to TRBJ1-2; possibly TRBD1 for D (5 bases). The CDR3 runs 14 residues. Germline values: CDR1 SGHTS, CDR2 YDEGEE. Between the trimmed V and J ends, which lost 3 bases and 6 bases, there was a span of 15 bases. The CDR3 nucleotides are TGTGCCAGCAGCTCGCCGGGTTCCAGGGATGGCTACACCTTC. It encodes CASSSPGSRDGYTF.

The chain combines TRBV27 with TRBJ2-7; TRBD2 matches 7 bases. V lost 6 bases and J lost 3; bases outside the gene matches: 5. This CDR3 region has 13 residues. The germline CDR1 and CDR2 sequences are MNHEY and SMNVEV (reference sequence). CDR3 DNA sequence: TGTGCCAGCAGAGGACTAGGAAACTACGAGCAGTACTTC. This translates into CASRGLGNYEQYF.

V is TRBV28 and J is TRBJ1-1, with a weak D call TRBD1 (5 bases). The V gene's germline CDR1 is MDHEN and CDR2 SYDVKM. This CDR3 has 15 residues. The V end lost 5 bases, the J end lost 2 bases, and 15 bases lay between the germline ends. The CDR3 loop reads CASSRTLNGNTEAFF. CDR3 DNA sequence: TGTGCCAGCAGTCGGACACTCAATGGCAACACTGAAGCTTTCTTT.

CDR3 sequence reads: CASSQDGYYNEQFF. Here the CDR3 DNA reads TGTGCCAGCAGCCAAGACGGATACTACAATGAGCAGTTCTTC. The chain carries TRBV4-2 and TRBJ2-1; no clear D. V lost 0 bases to trimming and J lost 3 bases, with 6 bases between them. The CDR3 contains 14 residues. Germline CDR1 reads LGHNA; CDR2 reads YNFKEQ.

A few counts support this clone. The chain links TRBV5-6 to TRBJ1-3; D gene uncertain. V lost 6 bases and J 0 bases, leaving 10 bases between the germline ends. Germline V lookup: CDR1 SGHDT, CDR2 YYEEEE. The CDR3 extends over 14 amino acids. CDR3 nucleotides: TGTGCCAGCACCTCCACGGACTCTGGAAACACCATATATTTT. It encodes CASTSTDSGNTIYF. The whole variable domain, remainder taken from reference TRBV5-6 and TRBJ1-3, is DAGVTQSPTHLIKTRGQQVTLRCSPKSGHDTVSWYQQALGQGPQFIFQYYEEEERQRGNFPDRFSGHQFPNYSSELNVNALLLGDSALYLCASTSTDSGNTIYFGEGSWLTVV.

This chain connects TRBV19 to TRBJ2-1; TRBD1 is a possible D gene (6 bases). Trimming cost V 3 bases and J 6 bases, with 9 bases left between them. Germline V lookup: CDR1 LNHDA, CDR2 SQIVND (reference sequence). The CDR3 consists of 13 residues. The CDR3 nucleotides read TGTGCCAGTAGTATTACAGGGAGCAATGAGCAGTTCTTC. Protein product: CASSITGSNEQFF.

The V call is TRBV28, the J call TRBJ2-1; D ambiguous. The length of the CDR3 is 13 residues. Germline V CDR1 and CDR2: MDHEN, SYDVKM. The germline V and J ends were trimmed by 6 bases and 6 bases, with 12 bases remaining between them. This CDR3 is CASRPLPGNEQFF. CDR3 DNA sequence: TGTGCCAGCAGGCCTCTCCCTGGCAATGAGCAGTTCTTC.

The chain combines TRBV5-1 with TRBJ2-3, with a weak D call TRBD2 (7 bases). V was clipped by 5 bases and J by 1 base, with 14 bases between them. The germline gives CDR1 SGHRS, CDR2 YFSETQ. This CDR3 contains 15 residues. This CDR3 reads CASRSGTMGTDTQYF. CDR3 sequence (DNA): TGCGCCAGCAGAAGCGGGACAATGGGCACAGATACGCAGTATTTT.

The table lists this clone with a few counts. The junction and the germline gene differ at one end; a read error may be behind it. The chain uses TRBV7-7 and TRBJ2-3; D not certain. The germline V gene encodes CDR1 SSHAT and CDR2 FNYEAQ (reference sequence). The length of the CDR3 is 14 residues. As DNA, the CDR3 is TGTGCTAGCAGCTTAGAAGGGAGCACAGATACGCAGTATTTT. It translates to CASSLEGSTDTQYF. Full variable domain (missing parts from reference TRBV7-7 and TRBJ2-3): GAGVSQSPRYKVTKRGQDVTLRCDPISSHATLYWYQQALGQGPEFLTYFNYEAQPDKSGLPSDRFSAERPEGSISTLTIQRTEQRDSAMYRCASSLEGSTDTQYFGPGTRLTVL.

The V call is TRBV28, the J call TRBJ1-2, with D possibly being TRBD1 (5 bases). The CDR3 loop spans 15 amino acids. The V end lost 7 bases, the J end lost 7 bases, and 22 bases lay between the germline ends. Germline assignment: CDR1 MDHEN and CDR2 SYDVKM. CDR3 coding DNA: TGTGCCAGCACTGTTTCTTTTTCAGGGCCGGGTGGCTACACCTTC. Its translation: CASTVSFSGPGGYTF.

The chain recombines TRBV9 with TRBJ2-7; 11 nucleotides align to TRBD2. Germline CDR1 and CDR2: SGDLS and YYNGEE. The J segment lost 3 bases and the V segment lost 0 bases, leaving 5 bases of the junction unmatched. This CDR3 has 16 amino acids. In DNA form, the CDR3 reads TGTGCCAGCAGCGTAGGGGGACTAGCGGACATCTACGAGCAGTACTTC. Amino acids: CASSVGGLADIYEQYF.

V usage is TRBV5-6 and J usage is TRBJ2-5, with 7 bases fitting TRBD2. With 4 bases clipped from V and 5 bases from J, the junction kept 11 bases outside the gene matches. There are 15 residues in the CDR3. The germline V gene has CDR1 SGHDT and CDR2 YYEEEE. The CDR3 bases are TGTGCCAGCAGCACGACCCCGAGCGGGATCGAGACCCAGTACTTC. Translated: CASSTTPSGIETQYF.

The CDR3, as DNA: TGTGCCAGCAGCTTGGAGGGGGATCAAGAGACCCAGTACTTC. As protein: CASSLEGDQETQYF. This sequence joins TRBV13 and TRBJ2-5; tentatively, D is TRBD1 or TRBD2 (6 bases each). Trimming took 3 bases from V and 2 from J, leaving 10 bases between them. The CDR3 is made up of 14 amino acids. Germline loops: CDR1 PRHDT, CDR2 FYEKMQ (reference sequence).

This sequence joins TRBV5-1 and TRBJ1-1, with TRBD1 identical over 8 bases. CDR3 length: 12 residues. Germline V gene sequence: CDR1 SGHRS, CDR2 YFSETQ. The junction had 8 bases not matched to a gene; V was cut back by 4 bases and J by 12 bases. In DNA form, the CDR3 reads TGCGCCAGCAGCGTACCGGGACAGGTATCTTTCTTT. It is translated as CASSVPGQVSFF. The full variable domain, rest sourced from reference TRBV5-1 and TRBJ1-1, is KAGVTQTPRYLIKTRGQQVTLSCSPISGHRSVSWYQQTPGQGLQFLFEYFSETQRNKGNFPGRFSGRQFSNSRSEMNVSTLELGDSALYLCASSVPGQVSFFGQGTRLTVV.

The chain links TRBV27 to TRBJ1-1; D gene unclear. The V gene's germline CDR1 is MNHEY and CDR2 SMNVEV (reference sequence). V was shortened by 5 bases and J by 1 base, with 17 bases between the two germline ends. This CDR3 is 16 amino acids long. This CDR3 reads CASSPGLHYGNTEAFF. The CDR3, as DNA: TGTGCCAGCAGTCCGGGTCTCCATTATGGGAACACTGAAGCTTTCTTT.

This chain links TRBV6-1 with TRBJ2-2; 8 positions match TRBD2. The V segment lost 5 bases and the J segment 6 bases; nucleotides outside the gene matches: 17. The germline gives CDR1 MNHNS, CDR2 SASEGT. The CDR3 has 18 amino acids. The CDR3 reads CASSKGSSAGAKAGELFF. CDR3 DNA sequence: TGTGCCAGCAGTAAAGGATCCTCAGCGGGAGCAAAGGCCGGGGAGCTGTTTTTT.

The chain is built from TRBV10-1 and TRBJ2-7; TRBD1 is a possible D gene (5 bases). The germline V gene has CDR1 WNHNN and CDR2 SYGVQD (reference sequence). The CDR3 extends over 12 amino acids. Deletions cut 6 bases from V and 0 bases from J, with 6 bases between. CDR3 in DNA: TGCGCCAGCAGCGACAGCTCCTACGAGCAGTACTTC. This sequence encodes CASSDSSYEQYF.

This sequence joins TRBV4-1 and TRBJ2-7, with D perhaps matching TRBD1 or TRBD2 (5 bases each). The CDR3 consists of 16 residues. Trimming removed 3 bases from V and 0 bases from J, with 15 bases in between. The germline CDR1 and CDR2 sequences are MGHRA and YSYEKL. The CDR3 protein is CASSQGTKGNSYEQYF. CDR3 DNA sequence: TGCGCCAGCAGCCAGGGGACCAAGGGGAACTCCTACGAGCAGTACTTC.

The V gene is TRBV5-8, the J gene TRBJ2-7; D is uncertain. This CDR3 has 13 residues. The germline gives CDR1 SGHTS, CDR2 YDEGEE. V lost 2 bases and J lost 3, with 9 bases in between. The CDR3 sequence: CASSLTPYYEQYF. As DNA, the CDR3 is TGTGCCAGCAGCTTAACACCTTACTACGAGCAGTACTTC.

The chain has TRBV16 and TRBJ1-5, with TRBD1 matching 7 bases. The germline V gene encodes CDR1 KGHSY and CDR2 FQNENV. The CDR3 loop spans 16 amino acids. The J segment lost 7 bases and the V segment lost 1 base, leaving 10 bases of the junction unmatched. The CDR3 reads CASSQLRGRSIQPQHF. The CDR3 DNA reads as TGTGCCAGCAGCCAATTAAGGGGGCGAAGTATACAGCCCCAGCATTTT.

The chain is built from TRBV10-3 and TRBJ2-5, with D possibly TRBD2 on 5 matching bases. V was clipped by 5 bases and J by 2 bases, with 18 bases between them. CDR3 size: 16 residues. Per germline, CDR1 ENHRY and CDR2 SYGVKD. The CDR3 nucleotides are TGTGCCATCAGTTCCCGGGGATCCAGAACTCAAGAGACCCAGTACTTC. Translating it yields CAISSRGSRTQETQYF.

The gene calls are TRBV6-6 and TRBJ1-1; 7 bases align to TRBD1. V gave up 2 bases and J gave up 2 bases; unmatched junction bases: 5. The CDR3 contains 15 residues. Germline V gene sequence: CDR1 MNHNY, CDR2 SVGAGI (reference sequence). CDR3 protein: CASSYPGQKNTEAFF. CDR3 nucleotides: TGTGCCAGCAGTTACCCGGGACAGAAAAACACTGAAGCTTTCTTT.